This T cell receptor (beta chain) comes out of a study of blood T cell repertoires in COVID-19. Trimming removed 4 bases at V and 5 bases at J, with 10 bases between. There are 14 residues in the CDR3. CDR1 SGHRS and CDR2 YFSETQ come from the germline V gene. The table came from immunoSEQ multiplex PCR; TCRdb's copy has only in-frame clones and leaves some out. This table holds about 200,000 clones, over 80% found once. The source material was PBMCs or T cells enriched from blood (not recorded which). The V call is TRBV5-1, the J call TRBJ1-6, with D hard to call. The clonotype was recovered from a man aged 25 to 40 who had recovered from COVID-19. For the CDR3, the DNA is TGCGCCAGCAGCATCGGGATCAATAATTCACCCCTCCACTTT. The encoded protein is CASSIGINNSPLHF.